This T cell receptor beta chain derives from a study of T cell responses to AZD1222 COVID-19 vaccine. Measured with immunoSEQ multiplex PCR; TCRdb has only the in-frame clones, and not every one. The sample has about 72,000 clones, more than 75% seen once. This clone was found once. The sequence came from an adult in good health. The sample consisted of peripheral blood, taken on day 0 of AZD1222 vaccination.

CDR3 region: CASSVGITGRNTEAFF. DNA for the CDR3: TGTGCCAGCAGCGTTGGAATAACAGGGCGGAACACTGAAGCTTTCTTT. This chain links TRBV9 with TRBJ1-1; perhaps TRBD1 as D (6 bases). This CDR3 is 16 amino acids long. In germline, CDR1 is SGDLS, CDR2 YYNGEE. V lost 2 bases and J lost 1, with 15 bases in between.